A selection of T cell receptor beta chains follows, all from one sample in a study. MiXCR, applied by TCRdb to the reads, yields one record per CDR3 protein. The repertoire holds some 3,500 distinct CDR3 sequences, with approximately 9.6% as singletons. Sequencing input: CD4+ T cells from synovial fluid. The receptors come from a human donor with rheumatoid arthritis. The CDR3 runs from the conserved cysteine through the conserved F or W. Fields, in order: D gene, J gene, clone size, V gene, CDR3 DNA, CDR3 protein. The D gene is left open where the match is weak. Clone size, where shown, is once, few, many, or a class for clones that have expanded.

d_gene: NA
j_gene: TRBJ2-3
abundance: NA
v_gene: TRBV6-6
CDR3nt: TGTGCCAGCAGTTACGCCCAAACAGATACGCAGTATTTT
CDR3aa: CASSYAQTDTQYF

d_gene: NA
j_gene: TRBJ1-4
abundance: NA
v_gene: TRBV20-1
CDR3nt: TGCAGTGCTCCTGGGGGCGCCACTTCTAATAAAAAACTGTTTTTT
CDR3aa: CSAPGGATSNKKLFF

d_gene: NA
j_gene: TRBJ1-3
abundance: medium-sized
v_gene: TRBV11-2
CDR3nt: TGTGCCAGCAGCATTAGAACAGGATACTCTGGAAACACCATATATTTT
CDR3aa: CASSIRTGYSGNTIYF

d_gene: NA
j_gene: TRBJ2-2
abundance: large
v_gene: TRBV20-1
CDR3nt: TGCAGTGCTAGTGAAGGGGCCGGCACCGGGGAGCTGTTTTTT
CDR3aa: CSASEGAGTGELFF

d_gene: NA
j_gene: TRBJ2-7
abundance: few
v_gene: TRBV3-1
CDR3nt: TGTGCCAGCAGCCTCTCTCCATCTTTTGACGAGCAGTACTTC
CDR3aa: CASSLSPSFDEQYF

d_gene: NA
j_gene: TRBJ2-2
abundance: medium-sized
v_gene: TRBV6-2/TRBV6-3
CDR3nt: TGTGCCAGCAGTTACAGACAGATACTTACGAACACCGGGGAGCTGTTTTTT
CDR3aa: CASSYRQILTNTGELFF

d_gene: NA
j_gene: TRBJ2-1
abundance: medium-sized
v_gene: TRBV5-4
CDR3nt: TGTGCCAGCAGCTTTGGTAGTAGCGGAGCCTACAATGAGCAGTTCTTC
CDR3aa: CASSFGSSGAYNEQFF

d_gene: NA
j_gene: TRBJ1-2
abundance: many
v_gene: TRBV29-1
CDR3nt: TGCAGCGTTGAAGATCCCGGACAGAAACTCTATGGCTACACCTTC
CDR3aa: CSVEDPGQKLYGYTF

d_gene: NA
j_gene: TRBJ2-2
abundance: medium-sized
v_gene: TRBV6-6
CDR3nt: TGTGCCAGCAGTTACGGCGACACCGGGGAGCTGTTTTTT
CDR3aa: CASSYGDTGELFF

d_gene: TRBD1
j_gene: TRBJ1-1
abundance: many
v_gene: TRBV4-2
CDR3nt: TGTGCCAGCACCCGACAGGGGTCGTTAGCCGAAGCTTTCTTT
CDR3aa: CASTRQGSLAEAFF

d_gene: TRBD2
j_gene: TRBJ2-5
abundance: medium-sized
v_gene: TRBV20-1
CDR3nt: TGCAGTGCCGGGGGGAGCGTAGAGACCCAGTACTTC
CDR3aa: CSAGGSVETQYF

d_gene: TRBD1
j_gene: TRBJ2-2
abundance: medium-sized
v_gene: TRBV20-1
CDR3nt: TGCAGTGCCCCCGGGACAGACACCGGGGAGCTGTTTTTT
CDR3aa: CSAPGTDTGELFF

d_gene: TRBD2
j_gene: TRBJ2-1
abundance: medium-sized
v_gene: TRBV7-9
CDR3nt: TGTGCCAGCAGCCACCCGCGGACTAGCGGGTTTAGCTACAATGAGCAGTTCTTC
CDR3aa: CASSHPRTSGFSYNEQFF

d_gene: TRBD1
j_gene: TRBJ2-1
abundance: medium-sized
v_gene: TRBV18
CDR3nt: TGTGCCAGCTCACCACCTTCTGGACAGGGGGCACGGGAGCAGTTCTTC
CDR3aa: CASSPPSGQGAREQFF

d_gene: TRBD2
j_gene: TRBJ2-7
abundance: medium-sized
v_gene: TRBV4-2
CDR3nt: TGTGCCAGCAGCCAAGCCTCGGTAGCGGGTTACGAGCAGTACTTC
CDR3aa: CASSQASVAGYEQYF

d_gene: NA
j_gene: TRBJ1-3
abundance: many
v_gene: TRBV14
CDR3nt: TGTGCCAGCAGCCAACAGGGCGACACCATATATTTT
CDR3aa: CASSQQGDTIYF

d_gene: TRBD1
j_gene: TRBJ1-2
abundance: large
v_gene: TRBV20-1
CDR3nt: TGCAGTGCTAGAGATCTGGACAGGGGGATCGGCTACACCTTC
CDR3aa: CSARDLDRGIGYTF

d_gene: NA
j_gene: TRBJ2-1
abundance: medium-sized
v_gene: TRBV30
CDR3nt: TGTGCCTGGAGTGTCGCGGGGAAGCAGTTCTTC
CDR3aa: CAWSVAGKQFF

d_gene: NA
j_gene: TRBJ2-2
abundance: medium-sized
v_gene: TRBV11-2
CDR3nt: TGTGCCAGCAGCTTAGGATCTCAGAACACCGGGGAGCTGTTTTTT
CDR3aa: CASSLGSQNTGELFF

d_gene: TRBD2
j_gene: TRBJ2-1
abundance: medium-sized
v_gene: TRBV20-1
CDR3nt: TGCAGTGCCCCCATAGCGGGAGGGGCCTACAATGAGCAGTTCTTC
CDR3aa: CSAPIAGGAYNEQFF

d_gene: NA
j_gene: TRBJ2-2
abundance: many
v_gene: TRBV7-2
CDR3nt: TGTGCCAGCAGCTTTTCCACCGGGGAGCTGTTTTTT
CDR3aa: CASSFSTGELFF

d_gene: NA
j_gene: TRBJ1-6
abundance: NA
v_gene: TRBV27
CDR3nt: TGTGCCAGCAGTTATTCGCAGGATAATTCACCCCTCCACTTT
CDR3aa: CASSYSQDNSPLHF

d_gene: NA
j_gene: TRBJ2-6
abundance: medium-sized
v_gene: TRBV6-2/TRBV6-3
CDR3nt: TGTGCCAGCAGCCCAGGACTTATAGCTGGGGCCAACGTCCTGACTTTC
CDR3aa: CASSPGLIAGANVLTF

d_gene: TRBD1
j_gene: TRBJ1-1
abundance: many
v_gene: TRBV7-2
CDR3nt: TGTGCCAGCAGCTTGACTACAGGGGGCTCTGTTGCTTTCTTT
CDR3aa: CASSLTTGGSVAFF

d_gene: NA
j_gene: TRBJ2-5
abundance: medium-sized
v_gene: TRBV2
CDR3nt: TGTGCCAGCGGGACACAAGAAGAGACCCAGTACTTC
CDR3aa: CASGTQEETQYF

d_gene: NA
j_gene: TRBJ1-5
abundance: few
v_gene: TRBV19
CDR3nt: TGTGCCAGTAGTCAGGTGTCTCAGAGCAATCAGCCCCAGCATTTT
CDR3aa: CASSQVSQSNQPQHF

d_gene: NA
j_gene: TRBJ1-1
abundance: medium-sized
v_gene: TRBV6-2/TRBV6-3
CDR3nt: TGTGCCAGCAGTTACAACGGTCTGGCCCTGAACACTGAAGCTTTCTTT
CDR3aa: CASSYNGLALNTEAFF

d_gene: NA
j_gene: TRBJ2-6
abundance: medium-sized
v_gene: TRBV20-1
CDR3nt: TGCAGTGCCCGGGTTCCTGGGGCCAACGTCCTGACTTTC
CDR3aa: CSARVPGANVLTF

d_gene: TRBD1
j_gene: TRBJ1-5
abundance: medium-sized
v_gene: TRBV7-2
CDR3nt: TGTGCCAGCAGCTTAGGTAGGGGGCATCAGCCCCAGCATTTT
CDR3aa: CASSLGRGHQPQHF

d_gene: TRBD1
j_gene: TRBJ1-6
abundance: medium-sized
v_gene: TRBV12-3/TRBV12-4
CDR3nt: TGTGCCAGCAGACTGACAGGGAATTCACCCCTCCACTTT
CDR3aa: CASRLTGNSPLHF

d_gene: NA
j_gene: TRBJ2-5
abundance: NA
v_gene: TRBV3-1
CDR3nt: TGTGCCAGCAGCCCAGTGTACCAAGAGACCCAGTACTTC
CDR3aa: CASSPVYQETQYF

d_gene: NA
j_gene: TRBJ2-2
abundance: many
v_gene: TRBV7-3
CDR3nt: TGTGCCAGCAGCCGAGACCAGAACACCGGGGAGCTGTTTTTT
CDR3aa: CASSRDQNTGELFF

d_gene: NA
j_gene: TRBJ2-1
abundance: many
v_gene: TRBV20-1
CDR3nt: TGCAGTGCTAGGAGACTACCAGACTACAATGAGCAGTTCTTC
CDR3aa: CSARRLPDYNEQFF

d_gene: NA
j_gene: TRBJ2-2
abundance: large
v_gene: TRBV15
CDR3nt: TGTGCCACCAGCACCGGGGCCTACACCGGGGAGCTGTTTTTT
CDR3aa: CATSTGAYTGELFF

d_gene: TRBD1
j_gene: TRBJ1-5
abundance: NA
v_gene: TRBV7-2
CDR3nt: TGTGCCAGCAGCGTAGGTAGGGGGCATAAGCCCCAGCATTTT
CDR3aa: CASSVGRGHKPQHF

d_gene: TRBD2
j_gene: TRBJ2-1
abundance: medium-sized
v_gene: TRBV28
CDR3nt: TGTGCCAGCAGCCTTCCCCCTAGCGGGGTCAATGAGCAGTTCTTC
CDR3aa: CASSLPPSGVNEQFF

d_gene: NA
j_gene: TRBJ1-1
abundance: many
v_gene: TRBV28
CDR3nt: TGTGCCAGCAGAGAGGTGGGAGGGGATTGGCGGTCGCACACTGAAGCTTTCTTT
CDR3aa: CASREVGGDWRSHTEAFF

d_gene: TRBD2
j_gene: TRBJ2-3
abundance: NA
v_gene: TRBV20-1
CDR3nt: TGCAGTGCAAGACTAGCGGAGAAAACTAGCACAGATACGCAGTATTTT
CDR3aa: CSARLAEKTSTDTQYF

d_gene: NA
j_gene: TRBJ2-7
abundance: medium-sized
v_gene: TRBV2
CDR3nt: TGTGCCAGCAGGGGAGACAGCTACGAGCAGTACTTC
CDR3aa: CASRGDSYEQYF

d_gene: NA
j_gene: TRBJ2-2
abundance: many
v_gene: TRBV2
CDR3nt: TGTGCCAGCAGTGATTCAGGGGAGCTGTTTTTT
CDR3aa: CASSDSGELFF

d_gene: NA
j_gene: TRBJ1-1
abundance: medium-sized
v_gene: TRBV7-9
CDR3nt: TGTGCCAGCAGCTTTAAGGATGAAGCTTTCTTT
CDR3aa: CASSFKDEAFF

d_gene: NA
j_gene: TRBJ1-2
abundance: medium-sized
v_gene: TRBV20-1
CDR3nt: TGCAGTGCTAGAATAGAGGGCTTCTATGGCTACACCTTC
CDR3aa: CSARIEGFYGYTF

d_gene: NA
j_gene: TRBJ1-5
abundance: medium-sized
v_gene: TRBV20-1
CDR3nt: TGCAGTGCTAGAGACGAGGGCAGGAGTAGCAATCAGCCCCAGCATTTT
CDR3aa: CSARDEGRSSNQPQHF

d_gene: NA
j_gene: TRBJ1-4
abundance: NA
v_gene: TRBV6-6
CDR3nt: TGTGCCAGCAGCCAGGGGCCTACTAATGAAAAACTGTTTTTT
CDR3aa: CASSQGPTNEKLFF

d_gene: TRBD2
j_gene: TRBJ2-1
abundance: NA
v_gene: TRBV7-3
CDR3nt: TGTGCCAGCAGCCCCAGGACTAGCGACTTCGATGAGCAGTTCTTC
CDR3aa: CASSPRTSDFDEQFF

d_gene: TRBD1
j_gene: TRBJ2-2
abundance: medium-sized
v_gene: TRBV5-4
CDR3nt: TGTGCCAGCAGCTTGGGACAGGGGAACACCGGGGAGCTGTTTTTT
CDR3aa: CASSLGQGNTGELFF

d_gene: TRBD1
j_gene: TRBJ2-5
abundance: medium-sized
v_gene: TRBV20-1
CDR3nt: TGCAGTGTAACAGGGGACCAAGAGACCCAGTACTTC
CDR3aa: CSVTGDQETQYF

d_gene: NA
j_gene: TRBJ2-7
abundance: many
v_gene: TRBV19
CDR3nt: TGTGCCAGTAGTTACACGGCGGACTACGAGCAGTACTTC
CDR3aa: CASSYTADYEQYF

d_gene: NA
j_gene: TRBJ1-5
abundance: many
v_gene: TRBV5-4
CDR3nt: TGTGCCAGCAGCCTGCCTCGGCCCCAGCATTTT
CDR3aa: CASSLPRPQHF

d_gene: NA
j_gene: TRBJ2-4
abundance: medium-sized
v_gene: TRBV4-1
CDR3nt: TGCGCCAGCAGCCCGGCGCCGGGCCAGAACGACATTCAGTACTTC
CDR3aa: CASSPAPGQNDIQYF

d_gene: NA
j_gene: TRBJ2-7
abundance: NA
v_gene: TRBV5-6
CDR3nt: TGTGCCAGCAGCTGGAGGAGCCAGGCCTACGAGCAGTACTTC
CDR3aa: CASSWRSQAYEQYF

d_gene: NA
j_gene: TRBJ1-1
abundance: NA
v_gene: TRBV19
CDR3nt: TGTGCCAGTACTGCGGGGGCCCTGAACACTGAAGCTTTCTTT
CDR3aa: CASTAGALNTEAFF

d_gene: NA
j_gene: TRBJ2-3
abundance: few
v_gene: TRBV28
CDR3nt: TGTGCCAGCAGTTTACCCACCTCTCACACAGATACGCAGTATTTT
CDR3aa: CASSLPTSHTDTQYF

d_gene: TRBD2
j_gene: TRBJ2-1
abundance: medium-sized
v_gene: TRBV29-1
CDR3nt: TGCAGCGTTGACCCACATAGCGGGAGGAGTGATGAGCAGTTCTTC
CDR3aa: CSVDPHSGRSDEQFF

d_gene: TRBD1
j_gene: TRBJ2-3
abundance: medium-sized
v_gene: TRBV24-1
CDR3nt: TGTGCCACCAGTGATTCAGCGGCAGGGGGAATGGGCACAGATACGCAGTATTTT
CDR3aa: CATSDSAAGGMGTDTQYF